The present T cell receptor beta chain was sequenced within a study of blood T cell repertoires in COVID-19. At the level of the study: Some COVID-19 samples were acute and others convalescent; all came from the United States, Italy and Spain.

Original processing methods: Reference gene primers were amplified, and this amplification served to estimate nucleated cell counts. The data were produced by immunoSEQ multiplex PCR, yet TCRdb's version contains in-frame clones alone and is incomplete. Clone size and the V and J calls come from that table; the DNA yielded D and trimming. The data hold approximately 230,000 clones, with just under 85% observed a single time. This clone came up once. Germline trimming cut 8 bases from V and 5 bases from J; bases unmatched to any gene: 6. The CDR3 length is 13 residues. The germline V gene encodes CDR1 SQVTM and CDR2 ANQGSEA.

Source material: PBMCs or T cells enriched from blood (not recorded which). This sequence originates from a man aged 35 to 55 who had recovered from COVID-19. The V gene is TRBV29-1, the J gene TRBJ1-5; 10 bases map to TRBD1. CDR3 coding DNA: TGCAGCATCGCCGGGACAGGGGATCAGCCCCAGCATTTT. Protein: CSIAGTGDQPQHF.